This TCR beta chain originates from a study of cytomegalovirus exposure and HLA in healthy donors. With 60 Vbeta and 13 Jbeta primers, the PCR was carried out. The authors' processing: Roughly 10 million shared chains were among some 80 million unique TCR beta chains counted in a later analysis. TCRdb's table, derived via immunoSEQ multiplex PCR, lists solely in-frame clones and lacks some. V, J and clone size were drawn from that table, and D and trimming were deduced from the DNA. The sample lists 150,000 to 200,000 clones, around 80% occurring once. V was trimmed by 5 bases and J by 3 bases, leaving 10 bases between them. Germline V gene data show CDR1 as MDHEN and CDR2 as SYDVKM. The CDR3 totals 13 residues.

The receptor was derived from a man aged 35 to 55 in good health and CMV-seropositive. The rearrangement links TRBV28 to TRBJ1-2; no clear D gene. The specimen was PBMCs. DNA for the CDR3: TGTGCCAGCAGTCCCCGTCGGGACTATGGCTACACCTTC. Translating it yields CASSPRRDYGYTF.